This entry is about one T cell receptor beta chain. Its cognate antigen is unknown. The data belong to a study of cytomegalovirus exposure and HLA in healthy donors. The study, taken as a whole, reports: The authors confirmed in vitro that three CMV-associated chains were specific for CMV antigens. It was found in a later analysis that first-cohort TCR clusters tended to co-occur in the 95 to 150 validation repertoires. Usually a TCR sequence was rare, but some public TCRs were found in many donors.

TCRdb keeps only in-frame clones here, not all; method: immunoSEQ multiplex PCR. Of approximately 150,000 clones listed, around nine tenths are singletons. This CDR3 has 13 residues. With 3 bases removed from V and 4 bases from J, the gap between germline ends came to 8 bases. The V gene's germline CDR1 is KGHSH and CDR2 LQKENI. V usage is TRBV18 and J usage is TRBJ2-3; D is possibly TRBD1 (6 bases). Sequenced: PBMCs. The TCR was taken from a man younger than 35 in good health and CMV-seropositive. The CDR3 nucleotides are TGTGCCAGCTCACCGCAGGGGTCAGATACGCAGTATTTT. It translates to CASSPQGSDTQYF.